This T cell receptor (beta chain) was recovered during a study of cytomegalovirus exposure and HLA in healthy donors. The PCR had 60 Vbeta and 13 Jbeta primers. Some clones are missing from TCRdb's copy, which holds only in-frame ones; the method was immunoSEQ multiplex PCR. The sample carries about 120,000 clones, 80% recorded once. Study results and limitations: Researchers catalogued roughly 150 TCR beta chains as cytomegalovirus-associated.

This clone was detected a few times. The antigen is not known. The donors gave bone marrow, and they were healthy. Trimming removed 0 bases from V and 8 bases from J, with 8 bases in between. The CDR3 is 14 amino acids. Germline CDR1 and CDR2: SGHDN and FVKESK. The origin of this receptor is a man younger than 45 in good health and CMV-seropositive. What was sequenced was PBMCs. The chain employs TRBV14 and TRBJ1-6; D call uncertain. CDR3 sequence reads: CASSQDRRYSPLHF. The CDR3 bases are TGTGCCAGCAGCCAAGACCGCAGGTATTCACCCCTCCACTTT.